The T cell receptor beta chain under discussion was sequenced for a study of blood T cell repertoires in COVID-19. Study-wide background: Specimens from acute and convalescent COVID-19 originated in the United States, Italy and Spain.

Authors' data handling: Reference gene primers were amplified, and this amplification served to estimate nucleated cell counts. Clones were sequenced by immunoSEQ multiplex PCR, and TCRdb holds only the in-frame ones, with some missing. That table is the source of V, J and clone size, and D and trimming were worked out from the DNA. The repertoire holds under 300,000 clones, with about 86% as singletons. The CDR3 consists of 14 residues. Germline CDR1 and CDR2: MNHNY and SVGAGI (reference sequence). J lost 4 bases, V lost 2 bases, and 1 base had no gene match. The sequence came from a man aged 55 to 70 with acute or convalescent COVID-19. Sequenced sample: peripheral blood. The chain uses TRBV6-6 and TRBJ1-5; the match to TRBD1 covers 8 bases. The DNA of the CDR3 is TGTGCCAGCAGTTACGACAGGGGTAATCAGCCCCAGCATTTT. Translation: CASSYDRGNQPQHF.